This T cell receptor (beta chain) was recovered during a study of T cells in localized non-small cell lung cancer. Germline V gene sequence: CDR1 SNHLY, CDR2 FYNNEI. Between the trimmed V and J ends, which lost 3 bases and 3 bases, there was a span of 17 bases. The CDR3 consists of 16 residues. The protocol was immunoSEQ multiplex PCR, while the TCRdb copy is restricted to in-frame clones and leaves out a portion. In the table there are more than 15,000 clones, around 89% of which are singletons. The sample consisted of peripheral blood, taken before any cancer treatment. The chain has TRBV2 and TRBJ1-1; D might be TRBD1 (5 bases). The origin of this receptor is an older female donor with stage III squamous cell lung carcinoma. In DNA form, the CDR3 reads TGTGCCAGCAGTGAGGATTGGGGACTTCAGGACACTGAAGCTTTCTTT. Translating it yields CASSEDWGLQDTEAFF.